The rows below give T cell receptor beta chains drawn from one sample of a study of shared T cell receptors in the human thymus. Assay used: immunoSEQ multiplex PCR; TCRdb lists only in-frame clones, some missing. The sample lists about 660,000 clones, over 75% seen once, with about 0.0094% in the top ten. Separately, the same data were catalogued under a study of human thymus T cells.

The sample comprised thymocytes. These receptors came from a boy younger than two with a congenital heart defect. Both conserved end residues are part of each CDR3. The D gene is left open where the match is weak. Size is stated for part of the rows, as once, few or many counts, or as a class when the clone is expanded.

>TRBV7-9|.|.|TRBJ1-5
CASSSSRDIGVGNQPQHF
TGTGCCAGCAGCTCATCCCGGGACATCGGCGTTGGCAATCAGCCCCAGCATTTT
>TRBV7-3|.|.|TRBJ2-7
CASSLNPGYEQYF
TGTGCCAGCAGCCTCAATCCCGGTTACGAGCAGTACTTC
>TRBV14|.|.|TRBJ2-7
CASSQSPGVYEQYF
TGTGCCAGCAGCCAAAGTCCGGGGGTGTACGAGCAGTACTTC
>TRBV4-1|.|TRBD2|TRBJ2-1
CASSHVKRGGHNEQFF
TGCGCCAGCAGCCATGTCAAGCGGGGGGGGCACAATGAGCAGTTCTTC
>TRBV2|.|.|TRBJ1-2
CASTPSRQVIHGYGYTF
TGTGCCAGCACACCCTCCAGACAGGTGATACATGGCTATGGCTACACCTTC
>TRBV29-1|.|.|TRBJ1-1
CSVVSFGVVWRGNTEAFF
TGCAGCGTTGTATCCTTCGGGGTAGTTTGGCGGGGGAACACTGAAGCTTTCTTT
>TRBV7-2|.|TRBD1|TRBJ2-6
CASSSTGTGGPGANVLTF
TGTGCCAGCAGCTCGACGGGGACAGGGGGCCCTGGGGCCAACGTCCTGACTTTC
>TRBV28|once|.|TRBJ1-5
CASSLPGQSAQHF
TGTGCCAGCAGCCTCCCAGGTCAATCGGCCCAGCATTTT
>TRBV5-6|.|TRBD1|TRBJ1-2
CASSADRGGYGYTF
TGTGCCAGCAGCGCCGACAGGGGAGGTTATGGCTACACCTTC
>TRBV9|once|TRBD2|TRBJ2-1
CASSAESGGTYNEQFF
TGTGCCAGCAGCGCCGAGAGCGGGGGTACATACAATGAGCAGTTCTTC
>TRBV9|once|.|TRBJ1-2
CASSVGASGYTF
TGTGCCAGCAGCGTAGGGGCGAGTGGCTACACCTTC
>TRBV7-9|few|.|TRBJ2-7
CASSLVGRGTVPGEQYF
TGTGCCAGCAGCTTGGTGGGCAGGGGTACAGTCCCGGGCGAGCAGTACTTC
>TRBV4-3|few|.|TRBJ2-7
CASSQAHNRLVYEQYF
TGCGCCAGCAGCCAAGCCCATAACAGACTAGTCTACGAGCAGTACTTC
>TRBV28|.|.|TRBJ1-5
CASRLLRGEVQPQHF
TGTGCCAGCCGATTGTTAAGAGGAGAAGTTCAGCCCCAGCATTTT
>TRBV28|.|TRBD1|TRBJ1-1
CASRFFFQGAATEAFF
TGTGCCAGCAGGTTCTTTTTCCAGGGGGCGGCAACTGAAGCTTTCTTT
>TRBV5-6|.|TRBD2|TRBJ2-2
CASSLLRNGGSTGELFF
TGTGCCAGCAGCTTGCTTCGCAACGGGGGGAGCACCGGGGAGCTGTTTTTT
>TRBV14|few|.|TRBJ2-7
CASSQFEGEVYEQYF
TGTGCCAGCAGCCAGTTTGAGGGAGAGGTCTACGAGCAGTACTTC
>TRBV2|.|TRBD2|TRBJ2-5
CASRATSGGLQETQYF
TGTGCCAGCAGGGCTACTAGCGGGGGCCTCCAAGAGACCCAGTACTTC
>TRBV20-1|.|.|TRBJ2-7
CSASSLYEQYF
TGCAGTGCTTCCTCCTTGTACGAGCAGTACTTC
>TRBV4-1|.|.|TRBJ1-1
CASSQVAGITEAFF
TGCGCCAGCAGCCAAGTAGCAGGGATCACTGAAGCTTTCTTT
>TRBV28|.|TRBD1|TRBJ1-5
CASIIGDRGEGSNQPQHF
TGTGCCAGCATCATAGGAGACAGGGGGGAAGGGAGCAATCAGCCCCAGCATTTT
>TRBV30|once|.|TRBJ1-1
CAWSQRGGEMNEAFF
TGTGCCTGGAGCCAGCGGGGGGGCGAGATGAATGAAGCTTTCTTT
>TRBV5-1|.|.|TRBJ1-1
CASSPNPVRNTEAFF
TGCGCCAGCAGCCCCAACCCGGTGAGGAACACTGAAGCTTTCTTT
>TRBV2|.|.|TRBJ2-3
CASSEKQGRGTDTQYF
TGTGCCAGCAGTGAAAAACAGGGAAGGGGCACAGATACGCAGTATTTT
>TRBV27|.|.|TRBJ1-5
CASSPTGSKNSSNQPQHF
TGTGCCAGCAGTCCGACAGGTAGCAAGAACTCAAGCAATCAGCCCCAGCATTTT
>TRBV27|.|TRBD2|TRBJ2-7
CASSPLTSGASYEQYF
TGTGCCAGCAGTCCCCTGACTAGCGGGGCCTCCTACGAGCAGTACTTC
>TRBV10-2|.|TRBD1|TRBJ2-2
CASSEDRGAGELFF
TGCGCCAGCAGTGAAGACAGGGGTGCCGGGGAGCTGTTTTTT
>TRBV6-6|.|.|TRBJ2-7
CASSSSTSARNYEQYF
TGTGCCAGCAGTTCCTCCACTAGTGCCCGAAACTACGAGCAGTACTTC